Listed below are T cell receptor beta chains from one sample, sequenced in a study of blood T cell repertoires in COVID-19. Sequenced by immunoSEQ multiplex PCR; TCRdb stores in-frame clones only, minus some. The profile covers roughly 330,000 clones, with 87% appearing a single time and about 5.7% taken by the ten largest. Sample: PBMCs or T cells enriched from blood (not recorded which). These receptors all stem from a woman in her 30s who had recovered from COVID-19. Both conserved end residues are part of each CDR3. Each record gives: CDR3 DNA, CDR3 protein, clone size, J gene, V gene, D gene. The D gene is left open where the match is weak. The size entry is marked missing in some rows and otherwise reads once, few, many or a size class.

cdr3_nt: TGTGCCAGCAGCAGACAGGGGCAGACTCCTAACTATGGCTACACCTTC
cdr3_aa: CASSRQGQTPNYGYTF
clone_size: NA
j_call: TRBJ1-2
v_call: TRBV6-4
d_call: TRBD1

cdr3_nt: TGTGCCAGTAGTATAGTGACAGGGGGGATGCGCAATCAGCCCCAGCATTTT
cdr3_aa: CASSIVTGGMRNQPQHF
clone_size: NA
j_call: TRBJ1-5
v_call: TRBV19
d_call: TRBD1

cdr3_nt: TGTGCCAGCAGTGAGCTGGGACAGGGAAATGAAAAACTGTTTTTT
cdr3_aa: CASSELGQGNEKLFF
clone_size: NA
j_call: TRBJ1-4
v_call: TRBV6-1
d_call: TRBD1

cdr3_nt: TGCAGCGTTGTTGAGACAGGGGGTTCAAATGAGCAGTTCTTC
cdr3_aa: CSVVETGGSNEQFF
clone_size: NA
j_call: TRBJ2-1
v_call: TRBV29-1
d_call: TRBD1

cdr3_nt: TGCGCCAGCAGCTTAGGGGAAGGGCTCACTGAAGCTTTCTTT
cdr3_aa: CASSLGEGLTEAFF
clone_size: NA
j_call: TRBJ1-1
v_call: TRBV5-1
d_call: NA

cdr3_nt: TGCGCCAGCAGCCGCCGAGAGGTAGCGGGGGCAGAGGCAGATACGCAGTATTTT
cdr3_aa: CASSRREVAGAEADTQYF
clone_size: NA
j_call: TRBJ2-3
v_call: TRBV5-1
d_call: TRBD2

cdr3_nt: TGTGCCAGCAGTTCTCCGGGACAGGGGGCATCAGAGACCCAGTACTTC
cdr3_aa: CASSSPGQGASETQYF
clone_size: once
j_call: TRBJ2-5
v_call: TRBV28
d_call: TRBD1

cdr3_nt: TGTGCCAGCAGCCTAGGGACAGGCGAAGAGACCCAGTACTTC
cdr3_aa: CASSLGTGEETQYF
clone_size: NA
j_call: TRBJ2-5
v_call: TRBV7-3
d_call: TRBD1

cdr3_nt: TGTGCCAGCAGTTCCAGACAGGAGGTTAAGAATTCACCCCTCCACTTT
cdr3_aa: CASSSRQEVKNSPLHF
clone_size: NA
j_call: TRBJ1-6
v_call: TRBV4-2
d_call: NA

cdr3_nt: TGTGCCAGCAGGCAGAACTATGGCTACACCTTC
cdr3_aa: CASRQNYGYTF
clone_size: NA
j_call: TRBJ1-2
v_call: TRBV2
d_call: NA

cdr3_nt: TGTGCCAGCAGCCCCCTGAGGGGGCCGAACACTGAAGCTTTCTTT
cdr3_aa: CASSPLRGPNTEAFF
clone_size: NA
j_call: TRBJ1-1
v_call: TRBV11-2
d_call: TRBD1

cdr3_nt: TGTGCCAGTAGTATGCGGCGGGGACCTAGCACAGATACGCAGTATTTT
cdr3_aa: CASSMRRGPSTDTQYF
clone_size: NA
j_call: TRBJ2-3
v_call: TRBV19
d_call: NA

cdr3_nt: TGTGCCAGCAGCTTTCGGACAGGGGAGTCACCCCTCCACTTT
cdr3_aa: CASSFRTGESPLHF
clone_size: NA
j_call: TRBJ1-6
v_call: TRBV7-2
d_call: TRBD1

cdr3_nt: TGCAGTGCTAGTCTAGCGGGGGGTCCAGTTAGCACAGATACGCAGTATTTT
cdr3_aa: CSASLAGGPVSTDTQYF
clone_size: once
j_call: TRBJ2-3
v_call: TRBV20-1
d_call: TRBD2

cdr3_nt: TGTGCCAGCAGCCAAGATCAGGGGTTAGTCCCACCAGATACGCAGTATTTT
cdr3_aa: CASSQDQGLVPPDTQYF
clone_size: NA
j_call: TRBJ2-3
v_call: TRBV14
d_call: NA

cdr3_nt: TGCGCCAGCAGCCAAGATCTTTTGCGGGGGGGCATAAATACGCAGTATTTT
cdr3_aa: CASSQDLLRGGINTQYF
clone_size: NA
j_call: TRBJ2-3
v_call: TRBV4-1
d_call: TRBD2

cdr3_nt: TGTGCCAGCAGTGGAGGGACAGGGGGCGCTGAGACCCAGTACTTC
cdr3_aa: CASSGGTGGAETQYF
clone_size: NA
j_call: TRBJ2-5
v_call: TRBV2
d_call: TRBD1

cdr3_nt: TGTGCCAGCAGCTTAACCCCCCAGGGGCGTTGGGACACTGAAGCTTTCTTT
cdr3_aa: CASSLTPQGRWDTEAFF
clone_size: NA
j_call: TRBJ1-1
v_call: TRBV7-9
d_call: NA

cdr3_nt: TGTGCCAGCAGTGAAGCAGAAACTAGGGACTATCACACCTCACCGGTTGAGCAGTACTTC
cdr3_aa: CASSEAETRDYHTSPVEQYF
clone_size: NA
j_call: TRBJ2-7
v_call: TRBV6-1
d_call: TRBD2

cdr3_nt: TGTGCCAGCAGCGTTTCAACAGGCACCGGGGAGCTGTTTTTT
cdr3_aa: CASSVSTGTGELFF
clone_size: NA
j_call: TRBJ2-2
v_call: TRBV2
d_call: NA

cdr3_nt: TGCGCCAGCAGCCAAGTGGTAGGGAGGGAGGTGCCCCAGCATTTT
cdr3_aa: CASSQVVGREVPQHF
clone_size: NA
j_call: TRBJ1-5
v_call: TRBV4-3
d_call: NA

cdr3_nt: TGTGCCAGCAGTAGGGGCCCGGCGGTCGGGGAGCTGTTTTTT
cdr3_aa: CASSRGPAVGELFF
clone_size: NA
j_call: TRBJ2-2
v_call: TRBV6-2/TRBV6-3
d_call: NA

cdr3_nt: TGCGCCAGCAGCCAAGATACAGTGTACCAAGAGACCCAGTACTTC
cdr3_aa: CASSQDTVYQETQYF
clone_size: once
j_call: TRBJ2-5
v_call: TRBV4-3
d_call: NA

cdr3_nt: TGTGCCAGCAGACAGGGAAGAGATAATTCACCCCTCCACTTT
cdr3_aa: CASRQGRDNSPLHF
clone_size: few
j_call: TRBJ1-6
v_call: TRBV2
d_call: NA

cdr3_nt: TGCGCCAGCAGCCCGGGGACAGGGGGCGAGAGTCAGCCCCAGCATTTT
cdr3_aa: CASSPGTGGESQPQHF
clone_size: NA
j_call: TRBJ1-5
v_call: TRBV5-1
d_call: TRBD1

cdr3_nt: TGTGCCAGCTCACCACTAGCAGTTTGGACCGGGGAGCTGTTTTTT
cdr3_aa: CASSPLAVWTGELFF
clone_size: NA
j_call: TRBJ2-2
v_call: TRBV18
d_call: NA

cdr3_nt: TGTGCCAGTAGTTCCTCCGGGACTACTCTAAATGAGCAGTTCTTC
cdr3_aa: CASSSSGTTLNEQFF
clone_size: once
j_call: TRBJ2-1
v_call: TRBV19
d_call: TRBD2

cdr3_nt: TGTGCCATCTCCGGGACAGGTACCTACGAGCAGTACTTC
cdr3_aa: CAISGTGTYEQYF
clone_size: few
j_call: TRBJ2-7
v_call: TRBV10-3
d_call: TRBD1

cdr3_nt: TGTGCCTGGAGTGTGGTGCTAAACACTGAAGCTTTCTTT
cdr3_aa: CAWSVVLNTEAFF
clone_size: NA
j_call: TRBJ1-1
v_call: TRBV30
d_call: NA